Listed below are T cell receptor beta chains from one sample, sequenced in a study of technical replicates of blood from four donors. Repertoires were generated with immunoSEQ multiplex PCR, while TCRdb's copy carries only in-frame clones and drops some. The data contain 60,000 to 85,000 clones, approximately 97% of them seen just once; the ten biggest clones take up 0.2% to 0.25%. The sample consisted of T cells isolated from PBMCs. These receptors all stem from a human donor in good health. Both conserved end residues are part of each CDR3. The order of the fields is J gene, clone size, V gene, D gene, CDR3 protein, CDR3 DNA. The D gene is left open where the match is weak. The size field is filled for only some rows; it gives once, few, many or a size class.

>TRBJ1-1|-|TRBV7-2|-
CASSRGTYGSRQEAFF
TGTGCCAGCAGCCGGGGAACCTACGGGTCACGCCAAGAAGCTTTCTTT
>TRBJ1-2|-|TRBV25-1|TRBD1
CASSSPGTGDYGYTF
TGTGCCAGCAGTTCTCCCGGGACAGGGGATTATGGCTACACCTTC
>TRBJ1-2|-|TRBV11-2|-
CASSLGPTGYPDYGYTF
TGTGCCAGCAGCTTAGGTCCCACAGGTTACCCCGACTATGGCTACACCTTC
>TRBJ1-1|-|TRBV11-2|TRBD1
CASSKKGQGGRSEAFF
TGTGCCAGCAGCAAAAAGGGACAGGGGGGGAGGTCTGAAGCTTTCTTT
>TRBJ1-1|once|TRBV27|-
CASSWAGWSRDTEAFF
TGTGCCAGCAGTTGGGCAGGGTGGTCTCGGGACACTGAAGCTTTCTTT
>TRBJ1-5|-|TRBV18|-
CASSPFPRGSNQPQHF
TGTGCCAGCTCACCATTCCCTAGGGGTAGCAATCAGCCCCAGCATTTT
>TRBJ1-3|-|TRBV7-6|TRBD1
CASSFLDRPPGNTIYF
TGTGCCAGCAGCTTCCTGGACAGGCCCCCTGGAAACACCATATATTTT
>TRBJ2-1|-|TRBV11-1|-
CASSSRGGGFNNEQFF
TGTGCCAGCAGCTCCCGAGGGGGAGGGTTTAACAATGAGCAGTTCTTC
>TRBJ1-3|-|TRBV29-1|-
CSASDNSGNTIYF
TGCAGCGCCTCGGACAACTCTGGAAACACCATATATTTT
>TRBJ1-3|-|TRBV6-5|-
CASQGAYSGNTIYF
TGTGCCAGTCAAGGGGCCTACTCTGGAAACACCATATATTTT
>TRBJ2-1|-|TRBV15|TRBD2
CATSTSGGNNEQFF
TGTGCCACCAGCACTAGCGGGGGGAACAATGAGCAGTTCTTC
>TRBJ1-4|-|TRBV7-9|-
CASSSGVAVNEKLFF
TGTGCCAGCAGCTCAGGGGTCGCCGTTAATGAAAAACTGTTTTTT
>TRBJ1-2|-|TRBV11-2|TRBD1
CASSSPRQDRAFYGYTF
TGTGCCAGCAGCTCCCCCCGACAGGACAGGGCCTTCTATGGCTACACCTTC
>TRBJ2-1|once|TRBV6-5|TRBD2
CASSYLIAGHNEQFF
TGTGCCAGCAGTTACCTTATAGCGGGTCACAATGAGCAGTTCTTC
>TRBJ1-2|once|TRBV29-1|-
CSVAEGHLAGDRGYTF
TGCAGCGTTGCAGAGGGACACCTCGCAGGGGATCGGGGCTACACCTTC
>TRBJ2-1|-|TRBV6-6|-
CASSSTRAEQFF
TGTGCCAGCAGTTCCACGAGGGCTGAGCAGTTCTTC
>TRBJ2-2|-|TRBV9|TRBD1
CASSAYIPIPGQSYTGELFF
TGTGCCAGCAGCGCGTATATCCCGATTCCGGGACAGTCCTACACCGGGGAGCTGTTTTTT
>TRBJ1-1|-|TRBV7-8|-
CASSPEHPNTEAFF
TGTGCCAGCAGCCCCGAGCATCCGAACACTGAAGCTTTCTTT
>TRBJ1-4|-|TRBV4-1|-
CASSLLRPIGGRVDEKLFF
TGCGCCAGCAGCCTATTGAGGCCGATCGGAGGCAGAGTAGATGAAAAACTGTTTTTT
>TRBJ1-2|-|TRBV2|-
CASSGRRQDGYTF
TGTGCCAGCTCGGGGCGGAGACAGGATGGCTACACCTTC
>TRBJ1-2|-|TRBV4-1|-
CASSQVNRPGYTF
TGCGCCAGCAGCCAAGTCAACAGGCCTGGCTACACCTTC
>TRBJ1-5|-|TRBV7-8|-
CASSSWRPLFFGNQPQHF
TGTGCCAGCAGCTCTTGGAGACCTCTCTTTTTTGGCAATCAGCCCCAGCATTTT
>TRBJ2-2|-|TRBV25-1|-
CASTLAGGSHGELFF
TGTGCCAGCACCCTCGCCGGGGGATCTCACGGGGAGCTGTTTTTT
>TRBJ2-5|-|TRBV30|-
CAWSGGQGRQETQYF
TGTGCCTGGAGTGGGGGACAAGGGCGCCAAGAGACCCAGTACTTC
>TRBJ2-2|-|TRBV28|-
CASSLHSNTGELFF
TGTGCCAGCAGTTTACACAGCAACACCGGGGAGCTGTTTTTT
>TRBJ2-2|-|TRBV6-6|-
CASRASYTGELFF
TGTGCCAGCAGAGCCTCCTACACCGGGGAGCTGTTTTTT
>TRBJ2-2|-|TRBV5-6|TRBD1
CASSSTGGVTGELFF
TGTGCCAGCAGTTCCACAGGGGGCGTCACCGGGGAGCTGTTTTTT
>TRBJ2-5|-|TRBV2|-
CASSVVETQYF
TGTGCCAGCAGTGTAGTTGAGACCCAGTACTTC
>TRBJ1-2|few|TRBV4-2|-
CASSFNLQGEHYGYTF
TGTGCCAGCAGCTTCAACCTACAGGGAGAGCACTATGGCTACACCTTC
>TRBJ1-1|-|TRBV4-1|-
CASSQAGSGRGTSGLVAFF
TGCGCCAGCAGCCAAGCCGGGTCCGGACGAGGGACATCCGGTTTAGTAGCTTTCTTT
>TRBJ1-2|-|TRBV6-1|-
CASRSGYYGYTF
TGTGCCAGCCGTTCAGGGTACTATGGCTACACCTTC
>TRBJ1-1|-|TRBV7-9|TRBD1
CASRWTGGGDTEAFF
TGTGCCAGCAGATGGACAGGGGGCGGGGACACTGAAGCTTTCTTT
>TRBJ1-2|-|TRBV7-9|TRBD1
CASSFGSTGGDGYTF
TGTGCCAGCAGCTTCGGCTCGACAGGGGGCGATGGCTACACCTTC
>TRBJ1-4|-|TRBV5-1|-
CASSDWGNRGQGPIKLFF
TGCGCCAGCAGCGACTGGGGTAATCGAGGCCAGGGTCCGATAAAACTGTTTTTT
>TRBJ1-6|-|TRBV30|-
CAWSRGSGSYNSPLHF
TGTGCCTGGAGTCGAGGGTCGGGCTCCTATAATTCACCCCTCCACTTT
>TRBJ2-3|-|TRBV10-1|TRBD2
CASSPGLGQDTQYF
TGCGCCAGCAGTCCGGGACTAGGGCAAGATACGCAGTATTTT
>TRBJ1-4|-|TRBV27|-
CASSPQNWYTNEKLFF
TGTGCCAGCAGTCCGCAGAATTGGTATACTAATGAAAAACTGTTTTTT
>TRBJ2-7|-|TRBV30|TRBD1
CAWVVFPLERSGSGQVLHEQYF
TGTGCCTGGGTCGTATTCCCCCTAGAAAGATCGGGGTCGGGACAGGTACTCCACGAGCAGTACTTC
>TRBJ2-5|once|TRBV6-5|TRBD1
CASSHGQAQETQYF
TGTGCCAGCAGCCACGGACAGGCCCAAGAGACCCAGTACTTC
>TRBJ1-1|once|TRBV2|-
CASSAMGGNTEAFF
TGTGCCAGCAGTGCGATGGGAGGTAACACTGAAGCTTTCTTT
>TRBJ1-2|-|TRBV5-1|TRBD1
CASSLGIRTGLGYTF
TGCGCCAGCAGCTTGGGCATACGGACAGGCTTAGGCTACACCTTC
>TRBJ2-2|-|TRBV2|-
CASSVVTNTGELFF
TGTGCCAGCTCGGTAGTAACGAACACCGGGGAGCTGTTTTTT
>TRBJ2-5|-|TRBV2|-
CASSVAKETQYF
TGTGCCAGCAGTGTTGCGAAAGAGACCCAGTACTTC
>TRBJ2-5|-|TRBV5-1|TRBD1
CASSGGRTGGRQETQYF
TGCGCCAGCAGCGGGGGACGGACAGGGGGTAGGCAAGAGACCCAGTACTTC
>TRBJ2-7|-|TRBV30|TRBD2
CAWRGTAGEWYF
TGTGCCTGGAGGGGTACGGCGGGGGAATGGTACTTC
>TRBJ2-2|once|TRBV7-7|-
CASSPLFGRSTGELFF
TGTGCCAGCAGCCCCCTGTTCGGCAGGTCTACCGGGGAGCTGTTTTTT
>TRBJ2-7|-|TRBV7-9|-
CASSTTLALEDSYEQYF
TGTGCCAGCAGCACGACCCTAGCGTTGGAGGATTCCTACGAGCAGTACTTC
>TRBJ2-5|-|TRBV19|TRBD1
CASSTPGTVETQYF
TGTGCCAGTAGTACACCCGGGACAGTAGAGACCCAGTACTTC
>TRBJ2-7|-|TRBV5-6|-
CASSLNGRTYEQYF
TGTGCCAGCAGCCTGAATGGCCGAACCTACGAGCAGTACTTC
>TRBJ2-5|-|TRBV29-1|-
CSVADTGSKETQYF
TGCAGCGTTGCTGACACAGGGTCGAAAGAGACCCAGTACTTC
>TRBJ1-2|-|TRBV27|-
CASSLSRNYGYTF
TGTGCCAGCAGTTTATCGAGAAACTATGGCTACACCTTC
>TRBJ2-4|-|TRBV5-1|-
CASSLAGGAKNIQYF
TGCGCCAGCAGCTTGGCCGGAGGTGCCAAAAACATTCAGTACTTC
>TRBJ1-1|-|TRBV7-3|TRBD1
CASSETGGEAFF
TGTGCCAGCAGCGAAACAGGGGGTGAAGCTTTCTTT
>TRBJ2-5|-|TRBV12-5|TRBD2
CASGPGTSGSGTQYF
TGTGCTAGTGGCCCGGGGACTAGCGGGTCAGGGACCCAGTACTTC
>TRBJ2-2|-|TRBV10-1|-
CASSRTELFF
TGCGCCAGCAGTCGGACAGAGCTGTTTTTT